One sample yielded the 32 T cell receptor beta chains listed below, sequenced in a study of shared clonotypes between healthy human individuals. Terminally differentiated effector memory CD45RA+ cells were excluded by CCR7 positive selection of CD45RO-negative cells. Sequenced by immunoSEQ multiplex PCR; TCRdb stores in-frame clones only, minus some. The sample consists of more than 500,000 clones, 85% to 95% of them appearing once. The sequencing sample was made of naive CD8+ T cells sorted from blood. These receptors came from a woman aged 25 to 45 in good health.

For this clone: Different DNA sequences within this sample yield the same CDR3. The CDR3 reads CASSLGQVYEQYF. The CDR3 nucleotides read TGTGCCAGCAGTTTAGGACAGGTCTACGAGCAGTACTTC. The J gene is TRBJ2-7, the V gene TRBV28, with TRBD1 identical over 7 bases. CDR3 length: 13 amino acids. Unmatched junction bases numbered 1, after V lost 2 bases and J lost 3 bases. Looked up from germline, CDR1 is MDHEN and CDR2 is SYDVKM. The full variable domain, with the rest looked up from reference TRBV28 and TRBJ2-7, is DVKVTQSSRYLVKRTGEKVFLECVQDMDHENMFWYRQDPGLGLRLIYFSYDVKMKEKGDIPEGYSVSREKKERFSLILESASTNQTSMYLCASSLGQVYEQYFGPGTRLTVT.

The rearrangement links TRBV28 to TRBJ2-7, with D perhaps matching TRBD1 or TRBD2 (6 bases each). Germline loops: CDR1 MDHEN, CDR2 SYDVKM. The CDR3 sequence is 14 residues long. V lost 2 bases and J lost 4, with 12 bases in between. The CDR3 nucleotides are TGTGCCAGCAGTTTAATGGGGGGCTGGTACGAGCAGTACTTC. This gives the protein CASSLMGGWYEQYF.

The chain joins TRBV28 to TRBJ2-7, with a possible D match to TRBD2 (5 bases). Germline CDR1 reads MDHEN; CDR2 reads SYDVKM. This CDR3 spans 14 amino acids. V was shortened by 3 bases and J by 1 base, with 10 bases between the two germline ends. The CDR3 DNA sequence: TGTGCCAGCAGTTTCCTCGGGGTTTCCTACGAGCAGTACTTC. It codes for CASSFLGVSYEQYF.

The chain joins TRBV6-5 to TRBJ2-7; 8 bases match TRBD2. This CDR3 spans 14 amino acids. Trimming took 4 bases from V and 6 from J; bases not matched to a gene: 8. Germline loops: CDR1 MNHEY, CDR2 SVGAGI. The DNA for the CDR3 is TGTGCCAGCAGTTCAAAAGCGGGAGCTTCCGAGCAGTACTTC. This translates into CASSSKAGASEQYF.

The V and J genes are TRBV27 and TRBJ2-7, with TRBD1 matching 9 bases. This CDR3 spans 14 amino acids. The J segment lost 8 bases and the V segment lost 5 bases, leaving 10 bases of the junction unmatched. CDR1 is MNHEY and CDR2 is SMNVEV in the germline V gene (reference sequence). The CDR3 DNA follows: TGTGCCAGCAGTCAAGACCGGGACAGGGTCAAGCAGTACTTC. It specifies CASSQDRDRVKQYF.

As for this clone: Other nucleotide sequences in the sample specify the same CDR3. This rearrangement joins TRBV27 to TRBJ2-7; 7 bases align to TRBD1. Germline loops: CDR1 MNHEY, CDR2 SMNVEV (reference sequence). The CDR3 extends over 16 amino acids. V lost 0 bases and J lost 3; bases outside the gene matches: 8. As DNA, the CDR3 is TGTGCCAGCAGTTTATCGCCCGGGACAGCAAACTACGAGCAGTACTTC. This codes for CASSLSPGTANYEQYF.

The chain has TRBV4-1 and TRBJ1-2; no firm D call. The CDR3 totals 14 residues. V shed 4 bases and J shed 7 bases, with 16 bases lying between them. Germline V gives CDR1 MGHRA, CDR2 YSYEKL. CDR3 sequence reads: CASSPELGVSGYTF. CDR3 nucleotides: TGCGCCAGCAGCCCAGAGTTGGGAGTCAGTGGCTACACCTTC.

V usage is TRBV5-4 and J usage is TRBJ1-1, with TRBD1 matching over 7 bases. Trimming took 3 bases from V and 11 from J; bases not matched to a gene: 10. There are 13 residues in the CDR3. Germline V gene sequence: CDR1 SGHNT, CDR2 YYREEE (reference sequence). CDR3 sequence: CASSSDRRSGAFF. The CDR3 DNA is TGTGCCAGCAGCTCGGACAGGCGGTCTGGGGCTTTCTTT.

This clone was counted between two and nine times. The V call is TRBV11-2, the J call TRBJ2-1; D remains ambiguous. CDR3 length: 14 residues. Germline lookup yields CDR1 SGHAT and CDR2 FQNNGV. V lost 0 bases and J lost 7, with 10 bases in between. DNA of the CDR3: TGTGCCAGCAGCTTAGATCCACGGCAGAATGAGCAGTTCTTC. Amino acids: CASSLDPRQNEQFF.

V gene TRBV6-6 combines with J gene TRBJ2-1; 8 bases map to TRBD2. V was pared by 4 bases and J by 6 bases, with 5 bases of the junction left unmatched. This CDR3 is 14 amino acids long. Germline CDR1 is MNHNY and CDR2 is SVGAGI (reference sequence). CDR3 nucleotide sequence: TGTGCCAGCAGTTCAGCGGGAGCGTTCAATGAGCAGTTCTTC. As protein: CASSSAGAFNEQFF.

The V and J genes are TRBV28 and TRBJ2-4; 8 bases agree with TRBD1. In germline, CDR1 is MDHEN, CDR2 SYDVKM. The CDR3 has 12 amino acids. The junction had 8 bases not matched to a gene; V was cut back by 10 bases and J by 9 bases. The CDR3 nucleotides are TGTGCCACCAACCAGGGGGCGGGCATTCAGTACTTC. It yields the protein CATNQGAGIQYF.

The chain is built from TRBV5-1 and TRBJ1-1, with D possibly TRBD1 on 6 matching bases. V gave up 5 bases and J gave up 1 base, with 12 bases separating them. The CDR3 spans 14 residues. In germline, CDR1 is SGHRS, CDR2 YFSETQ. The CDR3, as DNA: TGCGCCAGCAGTACGGGACATCCGAACACTGAAGCTTTCTTT. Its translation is CASSTGHPNTEAFF.

The CDR3: CASSPGQGIEQFF. The CDR3 region has the DNA TGTGCCAGTAGTCCGGGACAGGGGATTGAGCAGTTCTTC. The chain employs TRBV19 and TRBJ2-1; 10 bases line up with TRBD1. CDR1 is LNHDA, CDR2 SQIVND, per germline (reference sequence). This CDR3 contains 13 residues. J lost 9 bases, V lost 5 bases, and 4 bases had no gene match.

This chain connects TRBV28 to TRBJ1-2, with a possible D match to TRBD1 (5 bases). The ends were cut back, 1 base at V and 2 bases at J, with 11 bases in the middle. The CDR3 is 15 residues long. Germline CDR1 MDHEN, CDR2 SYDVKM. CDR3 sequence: CASSLFGALNYGYTF. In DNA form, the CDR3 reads TGTGCCAGCAGTTTATTCGGGGCCTTAAACTATGGCTACACCTTC.

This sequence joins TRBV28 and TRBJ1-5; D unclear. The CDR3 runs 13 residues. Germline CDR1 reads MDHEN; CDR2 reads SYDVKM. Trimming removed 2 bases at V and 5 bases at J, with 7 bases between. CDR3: CASSLNGYQPQHF. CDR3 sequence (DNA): TGTGCCAGCAGTTTAAACGGGTATCAGCCCCAGCATTTT.

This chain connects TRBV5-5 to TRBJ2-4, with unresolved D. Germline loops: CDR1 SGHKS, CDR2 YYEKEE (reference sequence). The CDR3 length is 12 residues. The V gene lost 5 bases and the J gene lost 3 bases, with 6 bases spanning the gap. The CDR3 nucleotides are TGTGCCAGCAGTGGGAACAAAAACATTCAGTACTTC. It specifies CASSGNKNIQYF.

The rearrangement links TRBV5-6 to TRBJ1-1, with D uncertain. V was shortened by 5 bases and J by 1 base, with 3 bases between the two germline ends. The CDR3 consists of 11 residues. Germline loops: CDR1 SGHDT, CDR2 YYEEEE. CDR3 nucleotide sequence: TGTGCCAGCAGAAGGAACACTGAAGCTTTCTTT. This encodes CASRRNTEAFF.

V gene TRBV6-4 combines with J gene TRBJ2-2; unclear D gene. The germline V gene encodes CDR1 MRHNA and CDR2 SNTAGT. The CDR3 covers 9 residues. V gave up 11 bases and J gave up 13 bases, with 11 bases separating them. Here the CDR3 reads CAPLVGLFF. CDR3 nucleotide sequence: TGTGCCCCCCTCGTTGGGCTGTTTTTT.

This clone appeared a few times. This CDR3 reads CASSAGLAASEQYF. CDR3 DNA: TGTGCCAGCAGCGCGGGACTAGCGGCATCCGAGCAGTACTTC. The V and J genes are TRBV7-9 and TRBJ2-7; 11 nucleotides align to TRBD2. The CDR3 length is 14 residues. Germline V CDR1 and CDR2: SEHNR, FQNEAQ (reference sequence). Trimming took 5 bases from V and 6 from J; bases not matched to a gene: 6.

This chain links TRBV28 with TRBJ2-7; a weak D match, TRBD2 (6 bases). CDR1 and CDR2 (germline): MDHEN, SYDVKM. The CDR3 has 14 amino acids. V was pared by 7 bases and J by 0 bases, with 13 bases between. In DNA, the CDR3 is TGTGCCAGCACTGTAGCGGTCGGCTCCTACGAGCAGTACTTC. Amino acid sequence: CASTVAVGSYEQYF.

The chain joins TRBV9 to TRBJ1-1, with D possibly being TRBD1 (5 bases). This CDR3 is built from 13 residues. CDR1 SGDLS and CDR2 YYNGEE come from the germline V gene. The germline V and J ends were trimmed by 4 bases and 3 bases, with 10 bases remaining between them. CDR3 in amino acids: CASSRGSHTEAFF. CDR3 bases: TGTGCCAGCAGCAGGGGTTCTCACACTGAAGCTTTCTTT.

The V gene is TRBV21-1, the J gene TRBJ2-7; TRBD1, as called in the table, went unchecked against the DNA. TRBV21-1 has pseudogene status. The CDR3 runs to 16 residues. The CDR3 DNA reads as TGTGCCAGCAGCCACCGTCAAACAGGGATATCGTGCGAGCAGTACTTC. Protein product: CASSHRQTGISCEQYF.

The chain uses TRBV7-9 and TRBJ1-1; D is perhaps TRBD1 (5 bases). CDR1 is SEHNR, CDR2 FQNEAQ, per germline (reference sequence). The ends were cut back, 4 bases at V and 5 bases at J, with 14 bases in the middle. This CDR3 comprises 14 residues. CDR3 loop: CASSWTLGETEAFF. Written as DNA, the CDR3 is TGTGCCAGCAGCTGGACCTTGGGGGAAACTGAAGCTTTCTTT.

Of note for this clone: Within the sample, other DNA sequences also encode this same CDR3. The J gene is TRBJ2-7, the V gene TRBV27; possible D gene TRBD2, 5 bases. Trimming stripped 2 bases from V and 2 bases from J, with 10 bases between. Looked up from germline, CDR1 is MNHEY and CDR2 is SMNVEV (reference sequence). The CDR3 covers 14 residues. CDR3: CASSLAGGTYEQYF. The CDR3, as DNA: TGTGCCAGCAGTTTAGCGGGTGGGACCTACGAGCAGTACTTC.

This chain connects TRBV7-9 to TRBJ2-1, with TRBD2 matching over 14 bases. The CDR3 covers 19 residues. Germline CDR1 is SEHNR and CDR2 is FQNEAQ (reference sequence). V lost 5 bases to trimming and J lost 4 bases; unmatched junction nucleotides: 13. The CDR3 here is CASSPRTSGGRITYNEQFF. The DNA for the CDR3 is TGTGCCAGCAGCCCGAGGACTAGCGGGGGGCGGATCACGTACAATGAGCAGTTCTTC.

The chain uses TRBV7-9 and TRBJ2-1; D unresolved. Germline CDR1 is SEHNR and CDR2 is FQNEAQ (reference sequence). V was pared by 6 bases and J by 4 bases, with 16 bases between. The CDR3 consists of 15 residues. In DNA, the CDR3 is TGTGCCAGCAGACCCCAGACCAGCCCTTACAATGAGCAGTTCTTC. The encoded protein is CASRPQTSPYNEQFF.

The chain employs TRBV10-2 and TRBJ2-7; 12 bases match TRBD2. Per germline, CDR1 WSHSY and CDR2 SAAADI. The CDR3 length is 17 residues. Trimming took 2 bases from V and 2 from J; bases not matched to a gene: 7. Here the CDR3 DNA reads TGCGCCAGCAGTGAGCCCCGGACTAGCGGGATTCCCTACGAGCAGTACTTC. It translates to CASSEPRTSGIPYEQYF.

CDR3 in amino acids: CASGPSGLFWEQYF. CDR3 nucleotide sequence: TGTGCCAGCGGGCCTAGCGGGCTATTTTGGGAGCAGTACTTC. The rearrangement joins TRBV27 to TRBJ2-7, with 8 bases fitting TRBD2. V was clipped by 8 bases and J by 7 bases; unmatched bases: 13. Germline V gene data show CDR1 as MNHEY and CDR2 as SMNVEV (reference sequence). The CDR3 contains 14 residues.

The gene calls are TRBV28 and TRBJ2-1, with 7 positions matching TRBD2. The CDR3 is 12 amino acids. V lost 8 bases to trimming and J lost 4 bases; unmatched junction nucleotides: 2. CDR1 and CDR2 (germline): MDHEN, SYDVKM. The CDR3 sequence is CASGTKYNEQFF. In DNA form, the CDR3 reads TGTGCCAGCGGGACTAAATACAATGAGCAGTTCTTC.

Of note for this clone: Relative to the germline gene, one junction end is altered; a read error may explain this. CDR3 residues: CATSRTGGYEQYF. CDR3 DNA sequence: TGTGCCACCAGTAGGACAGGGGGCTACGAGCAGTACTTC. The gene calls are TRBV28 and TRBJ2-7; TRBD1 matches at 10 bases. Germline V gene lookup returns CDR1 MDHEN and CDR2 SYDVKM. The CDR3 spans 13 residues. The variable domain in full, with the rest retrieved from reference TRBV28 and TRBJ2-7, is DVKVTQSSRYLVKRTGEKVFLECVQDMDHENMFWYRQDPGLGLRLIYFSYDVKMKEKGDIPEGYSVSREKKERFSLILESASTNQTSMYLCATSRTGGYEQYFGPGTRLTVT.

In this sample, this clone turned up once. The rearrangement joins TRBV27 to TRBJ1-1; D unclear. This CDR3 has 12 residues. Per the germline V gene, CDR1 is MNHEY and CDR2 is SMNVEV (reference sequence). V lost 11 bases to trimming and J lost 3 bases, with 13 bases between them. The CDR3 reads CAVPTLDTEAFF. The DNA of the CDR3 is TGTGCCGTACCGACTTTGGACACTGAAGCTTTCTTT.

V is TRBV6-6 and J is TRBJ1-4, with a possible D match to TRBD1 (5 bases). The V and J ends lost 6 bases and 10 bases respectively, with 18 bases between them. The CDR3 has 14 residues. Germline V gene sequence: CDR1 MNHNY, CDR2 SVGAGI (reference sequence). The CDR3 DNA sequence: TGTGCCAGCAGGGAAAGACAGATGTTCGGAAAACTGTTTTTT. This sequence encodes CASRERQMFGKLFF.